These T cell receptor beta chains were read from a single sample in a study of T cells in Graves' hyperthyroidism and ophthalmopathy. In TCRdb, the multiplex PCR reads were re-called with MiXCR into one record per CDR3 protein. The sample has roughly 700,000 distinct CDR3 sequences, 17% seen once. Sequenced sample: blood. The origin of the receptors is a man aged 45-65 years with Graves' hyperthyroidism. Both conserved end residues are part of each CDR3. Each record gives: D gene, clone size, J gene, V gene, CDR3 protein, CDR3 DNA. D genes are given only for firm matches. Some rows mark clone size as missing; the rest say once, few, many or name a class of expanded clone.

TRBD1,.,TRBJ2-1,TRBV7-2,CASSAPDRVGEQFF,TGTGCCAGCAGCGCGCCGGACAGGGTGGGTGAGCAGTTCTTC
.,few,TRBJ2-2,TRBV6-1,CASRGGSGGIGELFF,TGTGCCAGCAGGGGGGGAAGTGGGGGCATCGGGGAGCTGTTTTTT
.,.,TRBJ2-7,TRBV30,CAWSGPSYEQYF,TGTGCCTGGAGTGGACCTTCCTACGAGCAGTACTTC
.,many,TRBJ2-7,TRBV7-3,CASSSHPGQPSYEQYF,TGTGCCAGCAGCAGCCATCCGGGACAACCGTCCTACGAGCAGTACTTC
TRBD1,.,TRBJ1-5,TRBV27,CASRQGAVQPQHF,TGTGCCAGCAGACAGGGGGCTGTACAGCCCCAGCATTTT
.,many,TRBJ2-3,TRBV28,CASTPLDRAADTQYF,TGTGCCAGCACCCCCCTGGACAGAGCCGCAGATACGCAGTATTTT
TRBD2,.,TRBJ2-3,TRBV10-1,CASSDSGSGTDTQYF,TGCGCCAGCAGTGACAGCGGGAGTGGTACAGATACGCAGTATTTT
TRBD2,.,TRBJ2-1,TRBV24-1,CATSDFSSGRAGEQFF,TGTGCCACCAGTGATTTTTCTAGCGGGAGGGCCGGTGAGCAGTTCTTC
TRBD1,.,TRBJ2-1,TRBV7-8,CASSPRTGGDNEQFF,TGTGCCAGCAGCCCCAGGACAGGGGGGGACAATGAGCAGTTCTTC
.,many,TRBJ2-1,TRBV10-1,CASPTDLSSYNEQFF,TGCGCCAGTCCAACCGACCTGAGCTCCTACAATGAGCAGTTCTTC
TRBD1,many,TRBJ2-1,TRBV20-1,CSARGTGKYNEQFF,TGCAGTGCTAGAGGGACAGGGAAATATAATGAGCAGTTCTTC
TRBD1,.,TRBJ2-3,TRBV27,CASSHRDSTFDTQYF,TGTGCCAGCAGCCACCGGGACAGCACCTTCGATACGCAGTATTTT
.,.,TRBJ1-1,TRBV7-2,CASSLTGFGTEAFF,TGTGCCAGCAGCCTTACAGGGTTTGGGACTGAAGCTTTCTTT
.,.,TRBJ1-6,TRBV28,CASSSSRLRSPLHF,TGTGCCAGCAGTTCCTCCAGGTTACGTTCACCCCTCCACTTT
.,.,TRBJ1-1,TRBV19,CAVQAVLNTEAFF,TGTGCCGTACAGGCTGTTTTGAACACTGAAGCTTTCTTT
.,few,TRBJ1-5,TRBV20-1,CSAITGTGYQPQHF,TGCAGTGCCATAACCGGGACCGGATATCAGCCCCAGCATTTT
.,many,TRBJ2-5,TRBV7-9,CASSLTAGQETQYF,TGTGCCAGCAGCTTAACGGCGGGACAAGAGACCCAGTACTTC
TRBD1,.,TRBJ2-3,TRBV12-3/TRBV12-4,CASSRTGATDTQYF,TGTGCCAGCAGTAGGACAGGGGCCACAGATACGCAGTATTTT
TRBD1,few,TRBJ2-5,TRBV6-2/TRBV6-3,CASSYITGGETQYF,TGTGCCAGCAGTTACATTACAGGGGGAGAGACCCAGTACTTC
.,many,TRBJ2-5,TRBV2,CASSVSQSQETQYF,TGTGCCAGCAGTGTCTCACAGAGCCAAGAGACCCAGTACTTC
.,.,TRBJ2-7,TRBV5-1,CASSYLATGGYEQYF,TGCGCCAGCAGCTACCTAGCGACCGGGGGCTACGAGCAGTACTTC
.,many,TRBJ1-2,TRBV30,CAWSGQALYGYTF,TGTGCCTGGAGTGGACAGGCACTCTATGGCTACACCTTC
TRBD2,.,TRBJ2-1,TRBV29-1,CSVEKRSGRGAYNEQFF,TGCAGCGTTGAAAAACGTAGCGGGAGGGGGGCCTACAATGAGCAGTTCTTC
TRBD1,.,TRBJ2-1,TRBV10-1,CARNRSGTGPYEQFF,TGCGCCAGGAACAGATCCGGGACAGGACCATATGAGCAGTTCTTC
.,many,TRBJ2-3,TRBV2,CASSESRVTDTQYF,TGTGCCAGCAGTGAATCCCGGGTCACAGATACGCAGTATTTT
TRBD2,.,TRBJ2-1,TRBV6-2/TRBV6-3,CASRNSGGFHNGQFF,TGTGCCAGCAGAAACTCGGGGGGTTTTCACAATGGGCAGTTCTTC
.,many,TRBJ2-5,TRBV11-2,CASSPLGAKTQYF,TGTGCCAGCAGCCCCTTAGGGGCAAAGACCCAGTACTTC
TRBD2,many,TRBJ2-3,TRBV7-9,CASSTRTSGSSDTQYF,TGTGCCAGCAGCACCCGGACTAGCGGGAGTTCAGATACGCAGTATTTT
.,.,TRBJ1-5,TRBV6-2/TRBV6-3,CASSYSGVFNQPQHF,TGTGCCAGCAGTTACTCGGGGGTCTTCAATCAGCCCCAGCATTTT
.,few,TRBJ1-4,TRBV6-1,CASGLVASYNREKLFF,TGTGCCAGCGGATTGGTCGCCTCCTACAATCGGGAAAAACTGTTTTTT
.,many,TRBJ2-7,TRBV7-2,CASSLSAGKQYF,TGTGCCAGCAGCTTAAGCGCGGGCAAGCAGTACTTC
TRBD1,.,TRBJ1-1,TRBV9,CASSVARTGANTEAFF,TGTGCCAGCAGCGTAGCTCGGACAGGGGCGAACACTGAAGCTTTCTTT
TRBD2,many,TRBJ2-7,TRBV20-1,CSALGLAISYEQYF,TGCAGTGCGCTTGGACTAGCGATATCCTACGAGCAGTACTTC
.,many,TRBJ2-1,TRBV5-1,CASNGGISYNEQFF,TGCGCCAGCAATGGCGGGATTTCCTACAATGAGCAGTTCTTC
TRBD1,many,TRBJ2-5,TRBV18,CASSPRPGQGGETQYF,TGTGCCAGCTCACCGCGTCCGGGACAGGGGGGGGAGACCCAGTACTTC
.,many,TRBJ2-7,TRBV2,CASITVRYEQYF,TGTGCCAGCATCACAGTTAGGTACGAGCAGTACTTC
.,many,TRBJ2-2,TRBV3-1,CASSQEENGPTGELFF,TGTGCCAGCAGCCAAGAAGAGAACGGGCCCACCGGGGAGCTGTTTTTT
.,.,TRBJ2-4,TRBV3-1,CASSQGSLRGNIQYF,TGTGCCAGCAGCCAGGGTTCACTCCGGGGAAACATTCAGTACTTC
TRBD2,once,TRBJ2-5,TRBV28,CASSRQTSGGRETQYF,TGTGCCAGCAGCCGTCAAACTAGCGGGGGGAGGGAGACCCAGTACTTC
.,.,TRBJ2-7,TRBV7-3,CASSPGPSSYEQYF,TGTGCCAGCAGTCCTGGCCCGAGCTCCTACGAGCAGTACTTC
TRBD1,.,TRBJ2-1,TRBV10-3,CATLGGTGGANNEQFF,TGTGCCACCCTTGGGGGGACAGGGGGCGCGAACAATGAGCAGTTCTTC
TRBD1,many,TRBJ2-7,TRBV29-1,CSVDSGQGSPYEQYF,TGCAGCGTTGACTCGGGACAGGGGTCCCCATACGAGCAGTACTTC
.,many,TRBJ1-6,TRBV3-1,CASSQEASYSPLHF,TGTGCCAGCAGCCAAGAGGCGAGTTATTCACCCCTCCACTTT
TRBD2,many,TRBJ2-1,TRBV2,CASRMTSGTYNEQFF,TGTGCCAGCAGGATGACTAGCGGGACGTACAATGAGCAGTTCTTC
TRBD1,many,TRBJ2-7,TRBV19,CASSSGTVTYEQYF,TGTGCCAGTAGTTCCGGGACAGTAACCTACGAGCAGTACTTC
.,many,TRBJ1-5,TRBV12-3/TRBV12-4,CASSFLGDQPQHF,TGTGCCAGCAGTTTTCTTGGTGATCAGCCCCAGCATTTT
TRBD2,.,TRBJ2-7,TRBV28,CASRPRGGVWEQYF,TGTGCCAGCAGACCCCGGGGGGGTGTCTGGGAGCAGTACTTC
.,many,TRBJ2-5,TRBV10-3,CPEGSSETQYF,TGTCCGGAGGGGAGTTCGGAGACCCAGTACTTC
TRBD2,many,TRBJ2-1,TRBV11-2,CASSLAPSGFSYNEQLF,TGTGCCAGCAGCTTAGCGCCTAGCGGGTTCTCCTACAATGAGCAGCTCTTC
.,.,TRBJ2-4,TRBV27,CASSHRPSAIQYF,TGTGCCAGCAGTCATAGACCAAGTGCCATTCAGTACTTC
TRBD2,.,TRBJ2-1,TRBV7-3,CASSLGEPGLAFEQFF,TGTGCCAGCAGCTTGGGAGAACCGGGACTAGCTTTTGAGCAGTTCTTC
.,few,TRBJ1-5,TRBV20-1,CSARSGGWGNQPQHF,TGCAGTGCTAGATCGGGGGGTTGGGGCAATCAGCCCCAGCATTTT